Below, 30 T cell receptor beta chains from the same sample are listed, as sequenced in a study of T cell responses to AZD1222 COVID-19 vaccine. TCRdb's copy holds only in-frame clones and misses some; the assay was immunoSEQ multiplex PCR. The sample comprises about 120,000 clones, 70% to 90% of which are singletons, and 8.4% rests with the top ten. This sample comprised peripheral blood, obtained on day 0 of AZD1222 vaccination. The receptors come from an adult in good health.

The chain joins TRBV29-1 to TRBJ2-6, with 8 bases lining up with TRBD2. Losses at the gene ends were 4 bases for V and 0 bases for J; bases not matched to a gene: 8. Germline loops: CDR1 SQVTM, CDR2 ANQGSEA. This CDR3 is built from 17 residues. This CDR3 is CSVVGTRGISGANVLTF. The CDR3, as DNA: TGCAGCGTTGTAGGGACTAGGGGGATCTCTGGGGCCAACGTCCTGACTTTC.

CDR3 sequence: CASSGGGYGYTF. The CDR3 nucleotides read TGTGCCAGCTCGGGTGGCGGGTATGGCTACACCTTC. The chain recombines TRBV18 with TRBJ1-2; D unclear. Between the trimmed V and J ends, which lost 6 bases and 5 bases, there was a span of 10 bases. Germline loops: CDR1 KGHSH, CDR2 LQKENI. The CDR3 is 12 amino acids.

The chain uses TRBV2 and TRBJ1-2, with TRBD1 matching over 8 bases. The J segment lost 5 bases and the V segment lost 4 bases, leaving 12 bases of the junction unmatched. The CDR3 extends over 16 amino acids. Germline V gene lookup returns CDR1 SNHLY and CDR2 FYNNEI. CDR3 region: CASSGPRGQGFYGYTF. The CDR3 DNA follows: TGTGCCAGCAGTGGTCCCAGGGGGCAAGGTTTTTATGGCTACACCTTC.

DNA for the CDR3: TGTGCCAGCAGCCCCCTGGGGGACAGGGGGCGGACCGGGGAGCTGTTTTTT. Its translation: CASSPLGDRGRTGELFF. This rearrangement joins TRBV11-3 to TRBJ2-2; 12 bases line up with TRBD1. J gave up 5 bases and V 5 bases, and 9 bases lay outside the gene matches. CDR1 SGHNT and CDR2 YENEEA come from the germline V gene. This CDR3 has 17 residues.

The chain links TRBV9 to TRBJ2-3; D is uncertain. Deletions cut 3 bases from V and 6 bases from J, with 14 bases between. CDR3 length: 14 amino acids. CDR1 and CDR2 (germline): SGDLS, YYNGEE. The CDR3: CASSARVTVDTQYF. The DNA for the CDR3 is TGTGCCAGCAGCGCCCGGGTTACTGTCGATACGCAGTATTTT.

Here the CDR3 DNA reads TGTGCCTGGGGTGGGGGTAGCACAGATACGCAGTATTTT. Protein sequence: CAWGGGSTDTQYF. V is TRBV30 and J is TRBJ2-3; D may be TRBD1 or TRBD2 (5 bases each). CDR3 length: 13 amino acids. Germline CDR1 reads GTSNPN; CDR2 reads SVGIG (reference sequence). Trimming took off 5 bases at V and 0 bases at J, with 9 bases between the two ends.

The V gene is TRBV28, the J gene TRBJ1-1; possible D gene TRBD1, 5 bases. The CDR3 sequence is 15 residues long. V lost 0 bases and J 4 bases, leaving 12 bases between the germline ends. The germline V gene encodes CDR1 MDHEN and CDR2 SYDVKM. The CDR3 loop reads CASSLWGGERTEAFF. CDR3 bases: TGTGCCAGCAGTTTATGGGGAGGGGAGCGCACTGAAGCTTTCTTT.

On this clone: Its ends do not fully match the called genes, so a read error is possible. The chain uses TRBV19 and TRBJ1-5; D might be TRBD1 (6 bases). Germline CDR1 reads LNHDA; CDR2 reads SQIVND (reference sequence). The length of the CDR3 is 18 residues. For the CDR3, the DNA is TGTGCCAGTAAGCCGCCGCCAGGGGAAACTTCGGTGAATCCGCCCCAGCATTTT. Translated: CASKPPPGETSVNPPQHF.

The V call is TRBV20-1, the J call TRBJ2-7; the D gene could be TRBD1 or TRBD2 (5 bases each). The germline gives CDR1 DFQATT, CDR2 SNEGSKA (reference sequence). Trimming removed 6 bases from V and 6 bases from J, with 12 bases in between. The CDR3 runs to 11 residues. CDR3 bases: TGCAGTGCCGGCAGGGACGGCGAGCAGTACTTC. Protein product: CSAGRDGEQYF.

V usage is TRBV5-4 and J usage is TRBJ2-3; 8 bases fit TRBD1. The CDR3 is 17 residues long. Germline V gives CDR1 SGHNT, CDR2 YYREEE (reference sequence). The trim removed 5 bases at V and 1 base at J, leaving 12 bases unmatched. This chain's CDR3 is CASSRDRSLGGTDTQYF. The CDR3 coding sequence is TGTGCCAGCAGTCGGGACAGGTCGCTCGGGGGCACAGATACGCAGTATTTT.

The chain employs TRBV4-1 and TRBJ1-4; possible D gene TRBD1, 5 bases. Trimming shortened V by 5 bases and J by 5 bases, and 12 bases separated the two germline ends. Germline CDR1 is MGHRA and CDR2 is YSYEKL. CDR3 length: 14 residues. Here the CDR3 reads CASSAPKGNEKLFF. For the CDR3, the DNA is TGCGCCAGCAGCGCGCCCAAGGGGAATGAAAAACTGTTTTTT.

Here the CDR3 reads CATSDPTEPGAFF. The CDR3 DNA follows: TGTGCCACCAGTGATCCGACCGAACCTGGAGCTTTCTTT. V and J are TRBV24-1 and TRBJ1-1; D not resolved. Germline V gene data show CDR1 as KGHDR and CDR2 as SFDVKD. This CDR3 has 13 residues. V was clipped by 3 bases and J by 10 bases, with 14 bases between them.

This clone came up a few times. The chain employs TRBV6-4 and TRBJ1-1, with a possible D match to TRBD1 (5 bases). V lost 2 bases and J lost 5, with 12 bases in between. CDR1 is MRHNA and CDR2 is SNTAGT in the germline V gene. This CDR3 comprises 14 residues. CDR3 bases: TGTGCCAGCAGTGACGGGGGGGAAGGAACTGAAGCTTTCTTT. It yields the protein CASSDGGEGTEAFF.

This chain uses TRBV5-1 with TRBJ2-7, with D possibly being TRBD1 (6 bases). This CDR3 has 13 residues. V lost 4 bases, J lost 5 bases, and 13 bases lay in between. Germline V gene sequence: CDR1 SGHRS, CDR2 YFSETQ. CDR3 sequence reads: CASSIQGTDEQYF. The CDR3 nucleotides are TGCGCCAGCAGCATACAGGGTACGGACGAGCAGTACTTC.

This chain connects TRBV28 to TRBJ2-7, with 12 bases lining up with TRBD2. The J segment lost 1 base and the V segment lost 5 bases, leaving 3 bases of the junction unmatched. Germline CDR1 MDHEN, CDR2 SYDVKM. The CDR3 has 15 amino acids. CDR3 nucleotide sequence: TGTGCCAGCAGTCATGGACTAGCGGGATCCTACGAGCAGTACTTC. This gives the protein CASSHGLAGSYEQYF.

In this sample, this clone turned up a few times. The V gene is TRBV11-2, the J gene TRBJ2-1; TRBD1 or TRBD2 may be the D gene (5 bases each). The CDR3 loop spans 17 amino acids. Germline-derived CDR1 and CDR2 are SGHAT and FQNNGV. V was cut by 5 bases and J by 6 bases, with 23 bases left in between. CDR3 amino acids: CASSRGPTGLSRNEQFF. CDR3 sequence (DNA): TGTGCCAGCAGCCGGGGCCCAACCGGGCTAAGCCGCAATGAGCAGTTCTTC. Full variable domain (outside the CDR3, taken from reference TRBV11-2 and TRBJ2-1): EAGVAQSPRYKIIEKRQSVAFWCNPISGHATLYWYQQILGQGPKLLIQFQNNGVVDDSQLPKDRFSAERLKGVDSTLKIQPAKLEDSAVYLCASSRGPTGLSRNEQFFGPGTRLTVL.

This clone was counted a single time. This chain links TRBV11-2 with TRBJ1-5; possibly TRBD1 for D (5 bases). The germline gives CDR1 SGHAT, CDR2 FQNNGV. The CDR3 loop spans 13 amino acids. The ends were cut back, 5 bases at V and 7 bases at J, with 12 bases in the middle. The CDR3 nucleotides are TGTGCCAGCAGCCCTAGTGGGGGGCAGCCCCAGCATTTT. The encoded protein is CASSPSGGQPQHF.

V is TRBV2 and J is TRBJ1-1; 8 bases map to TRBD1. With V trimmed by 5 bases and J by 1 base, 3 bases remained unmatched. In germline, CDR1 is SNHLY, CDR2 FYNNEI. The CDR3 spans 14 residues. The CDR3 loop reads CASSFDRGNTEAFF. CDR3 DNA: TGTGCCAGCAGTTTCGACAGGGGGAACACTGAAGCTTTCTTT.

The chain has TRBV28 and TRBJ1-1, with D perhaps TRBD1 (5 bases). Trimming pared 7 bases from V and 9 bases from J, leaving 18 bases between. Germline assignment: CDR1 MDHEN and CDR2 SYDVKM. CDR3 size: 13 residues. The CDR3 DNA sequence: TGTGCCAGCACCCGGACACCCCCTGGGAAAGCTTTCTTT. This codes for CASTRTPPGKAFF.

The chain couples TRBV5-6 to TRBJ1-1; 8 bases line up with TRBD1. Germline V gene lookup returns CDR1 SGHDT and CDR2 YYEEEE. The CDR3 has 16 residues. The trim removed 4 bases at V and 1 base at J, leaving 9 bases unmatched. The CDR3 protein is CASSPRQGWTNTEAFF. CDR3 coding DNA: TGTGCCAGCAGCCCCAGACAGGGGTGGACGAACACTGAAGCTTTCTTT.

J is TRBJ2-3 and V is TRBV19; TRBD1 is a possible D gene (5 bases). The V and J ends lost 7 bases and 6 bases respectively, with 14 bases between them. There are 13 residues in the CDR3. Germline CDR1 LNHDA, CDR2 SQIVND (reference sequence). The CDR3 nucleotides are TGTGCCAGTAAGGACAATAAGGCGGATACGCAGTATTTT. Its translation is CASKDNKADTQYF.

The rearrangement links TRBV7-3 to TRBJ1-2; 7 positions match TRBD1. This CDR3 contains 16 residues. Trimming cost V 3 bases and J 1 base; bases outside gene matches: 8. Germline CDR1 and CDR2: SGHTA and FQGTGA. The CDR3: CASSFRTGGINYGYTF. The CDR3 DNA reads TGTGCCAGCAGCTTCCGGACAGGCGGGATTAACTATGGCTACACCTTC.

The J gene is TRBJ1-1, the V gene TRBV18, with D tentatively TRBD1 (5 bases). The germline CDR1 and CDR2 sequences are KGHSH and LQKENI. This CDR3 comprises 14 residues. Trimming took 5 bases from V and 4 from J, leaving 14 bases between them. Written as DNA, the CDR3 is TGTGCCAGCTCAAAGGGGTGGCGAACCACTGAAGCTTTCTTT. It encodes CASSKGWRTTEAFF.

The chain is built from TRBV25-1 and TRBJ1-5; D is unclear. Germline loops: CDR1 MGHDK, CDR2 SYGVNS. The CDR3 loop spans 13 amino acids. Trimming shortened V by 5 bases and J by 6 bases, and 11 bases separated the two germline ends. Written as DNA, the CDR3 is TGTGCCAGCAGTCCCCGGTTTGCTCAGCCCCAGCATTTT. Its protein is CASSPRFAQPQHF. The full variable domain, with the rest looked up from reference TRBV25-1 and TRBJ1-5, is EADIYQTPRYLVIGTGKKITLECSQTMGHDKMYWYQQDPGMELHLIHYSYGVNSTEKGDLSSESTVSRIRTEHFPLTLESARPSHTSQYLCASSPRFAQPQHFGDGTRLSIL.

The chain has TRBV7-8 and TRBJ2-7; TRBD1 is a possible D gene (6 bases). Germline CDR1 SGHVS, CDR2 FQNEAQ. The V and J ends lost 5 bases and 4 bases respectively, with 9 bases between them. This CDR3 comprises 12 residues. CDR3 nucleotides: TGTGCCAGCAGCATCGGACAGTACGAGCAGTACTTC. It is translated as CASSIGQYEQYF.

V usage is TRBV18 and J usage is TRBJ1-4; possibly TRBD1 for D (5 bases). This CDR3 contains 15 residues. V lost 4 bases and J lost 8, with 17 bases in between. Germline V lookup: CDR1 KGHSH, CDR2 LQKENI. The CDR3 DNA reads as TGTGCCAGCTCACGTTGGCGAGACAGCAACGAAAAACTGTTTTTT. Its translation: CASSRWRDSNEKLFF.

The chain uses TRBV7-9 and TRBJ2-5, with 7 bases aligning to TRBD1. V lost 5 bases and J lost 2; bases outside the gene matches: 5. The germline V gene has CDR1 SEHNR and CDR2 FQNEAQ (reference sequence). The CDR3 is 14 residues long. CDR3 coding DNA: TGTGCCAGCAGCCGATGGGACAGACAAGAGACCCAGTACTTC. Protein sequence: CASSRWDRQETQYF.

The genes are TRBV6-5 and TRBJ2-3; TRBD2 agrees at 11 bases. This CDR3 is built from 16 residues. The V and J ends lost 0 bases and 4 bases, in that order; junction bases with no gene match: 3. CDR1 and CDR2 (germline): MNHEY, SVGAGI. CDR3 bases: TGTGCCAGCAGTTACTCTAGCGGGAGGGTATCAGATACGCAGTATTTT. Its translation is CASSYSSGRVSDTQYF.

This clone showed up just once. This chain connects TRBV28 to TRBJ1-6, with D unclear. The length of the CDR3 is 14 residues. Germline lookup yields CDR1 MDHEN and CDR2 SYDVKM. Trimming stripped 2 bases from V and 10 bases from J, with 12 bases between. The CDR3 region has the DNA TGTGCCAGCAGTTTACCCCTGAACCCATCACCCCTCCACTTT. This encodes CASSLPLNPSPLHF.

This clone was seen only once. The chain employs TRBV14 and TRBJ2-7, with 10 positions matching TRBD1. The CDR3 runs to 15 residues. The germline CDR1 and CDR2 sequences are SGHDN and FVKESK. Trimming at V came to 3 bases and at J to 4 bases, leaving 6 bases not matched to a gene. The chain's CDR3 is CASSQLDRGLYEQYF. The CDR3 DNA reads as TGTGCCAGCAGCCAGCTAGACAGGGGGCTATACGAGCAGTACTTC.